This TCR beta chain is drawn from a study of shared clonotypes between healthy human individuals. The CDR3 totals 14 residues. CDR1 MNHEY and CDR2 SMNVEV come from the germline V gene (reference sequence). Trimming removed 2 bases from V and 6 bases from J; junction bases left unmatched: 4. Profiling relied on immunoSEQ multiplex PCR, and the TCRdb table lists in-frame clones only, not all of them. This table holds 2 million to 2.5 million clones, roughly 94% found once. CD8 cells regarded as naive lacked CD45RO, were positively chosen for CCR7, and omitted terminally differentiated effector memory CD45RA+ cells.

The chain employs TRBV27 and TRBJ2-1; the match to TRBD1 covers 7 bases. The sequencing sample was made of naive CD8+ T cells sorted from blood. This sequence originates from a man younger than 35 in good health. The CDR3 here is CASSLEGAFNEQFF. As DNA, the CDR3 is TGTGCCAGCAGTTTAGAGGGGGCGTTCAATGAGCAGTTCTTC.